The 20 T cell receptor beta chains given below trace back to one sample, sequenced in a study of blood T cells in healthy people across ages. A second PCR, run for roughly 7 to 11 cycles, used a sample-barcoded 5' primer plus a J-beta primer mix. One entry per CDR3 protein results from TCRdb running MiXCR on the 5' RACE reads. This table has over a million distinct CDR3 sequences, approximately 60% appearing once. The sample comprised blood. The receptors stem from a man between 18 and 29 years old in good health.

The rearrangement joins TRBV21-1 to TRBJ2-1. TRBV21-1 is a pseudogene segment. This CDR3 spans 11 amino acids. The CDR3 region is CASSSECEQFF. The CDR3 DNA reads TGTGCCAGCAGCTCTGAGTGTGAGCAGTTCTTC.

The rearrangement uses TRBV2 and TRBJ1-6; no definite D call. This CDR3 contains 15 residues. Germline V CDR1 and CDR2: SNHLY, FYNNEI. Trimming shortened V by 3 bases and J by 0 bases, and 6 bases separated the two germline ends. The CDR3 sequence: CASSEEFSYNSPLHF. The CDR3 region has the DNA TGTGCCAGCAGTGAGGAGTTCTCCTATAATTCACCCCTCCACTTT.

The chain joins TRBV4-1 to TRBJ2-3, with D possibly matching TRBD2 (6 bases). Germline CDR1 is MGHRA and CDR2 is YSYEKL. V was shortened by 1 base and J by 2 bases, with 16 bases between the two germline ends. The length of the CDR3 is 17 residues. The CDR3 region has the DNA TGCGCCAGCAGCCAAGGCCTAGCGCTGAGATTCACAGATACGCAGTATTTT. Its protein is CASSQGLALRFTDTQYF.

V gene TRBV6-5 combines with J gene TRBJ1-5; maybe TRBD1 (5 bases). Germline CDR1 is MNHEY and CDR2 is SVGAGI. The germline V and J ends were trimmed by 6 bases and 3 bases, with 12 bases remaining between them. This CDR3 region has 14 residues. In nucleotides, the CDR3 is TGTGCCAGCAGCTACAGGAGAGACAATCAGCCCCAGCATTTT. This codes for CASSYRRDNQPQHF.

The chain recombines TRBV20-1 with TRBJ1-1; D is unresolved. This CDR3 region has 12 residues. Trimming took off 3 bases at V and 2 bases at J, with 7 bases between the two ends. Germline CDR1 and CDR2: DFQATT and SNEGSKA (reference sequence). The DNA of the CDR3 is TGCAGTGCTAGGAGCATCAACACTGAAGCTTTCTTT. Translated: CSARSINTEAFF.

This chain links TRBV9 with TRBJ2-2; the D is unclear. Per the germline V gene, CDR1 is SGDLS and CDR2 is YYNGEE. The CDR3 is 12 amino acids. Trimming removed 0 bases from V and 7 bases from J, with 4 bases in between. CDR3 nucleotides: TGTGCCAGCAGCGTAGAGGGCGGGGAGCTGTTTTTT. This encodes CASSVEGGELFF.

The rearrangement links TRBV12-3 or TRBV12-4 to TRBJ2-5; the D gene is possibly TRBD1 (5 bases). The CDR3 runs to 14 residues. With 5 bases removed from V and 4 bases from J, the gap between germline ends came to 14 bases. CDR3: CASSVQGRAETQYF. The CDR3 coding sequence is TGTGCCAGCAGTGTGCAGGGCAGGGCAGAGACCCAGTACTTC.

The J gene is TRBJ2-3, the V gene TRBV4-1; 7 bases fit TRBD1. The CDR3 is 16 residues long. After removal of 3 bases from V and 2 bases from J, the junction contained 8 bases not matched to a gene. Germline CDR1 reads MGHRA; CDR2 reads YSYEKL. Here the CDR3 reads CASSHPGTEITDTQYF. In nucleotides, the CDR3 is TGCGCCAGCAGCCACCCCGGGACAGAAATCACAGATACGCAGTATTTT.

The J gene is TRBJ2-1, the V gene TRBV11-2; tentative D call: TRBD2 (6 bases). The CDR3 extends over 16 amino acids. The germline V and J ends were trimmed by 1 base and 6 bases, with 16 bases remaining between them. Germline values: CDR1 SGHAT, CDR2 FQNNGV. CDR3 amino acids: CASSLVALARFNEQFF. The CDR3 DNA reads as TGTGCCAGCAGCTTAGTGGCGCTAGCGAGATTCAATGAGCAGTTCTTC.

This chain connects TRBV6-6 to TRBJ1-2, with a possible D match to TRBD1 (5 bases). The CDR3 sequence is 16 residues long. The germline V gene has CDR1 MNHNY and CDR2 SVGAGI (reference sequence). V dropped 0 bases and J dropped 3 bases, with 14 bases sitting between them. The CDR3 reads CASSYSWGLGDYGYTF. The CDR3 DNA sequence: TGTGCCAGCAGTTACTCGTGGGGGTTGGGGGACTATGGCTACACCTTC.

The chain carries TRBV7-2 and TRBJ1-3; no clear D. Germline V gives CDR1 SGHTA, CDR2 FQGNSA. With 0 bases removed from V and 6 bases from J, the gap between germline ends came to 12 bases. CDR3 length equals 15 residues. CDR3 bases: TGTGCCAGCAGCTTAGCGCCTGGAAGGCAAAACACCATATATTTT. Protein sequence: CASSLAPGRQNTIYF.

A few counts support this clonotype. V and J are TRBV29-1 and TRBJ1-1, with D hard to call. The V and J ends lost 4 bases and 6 bases respectively, with 6 bases between them. CDR1 is SQVTM, CDR2 ANQGSEA, per germline. This CDR3 contains 10 residues. The CDR3 protein is CSVVSPEAFF. In DNA form, the CDR3 reads TGCAGCGTTGTAAGTCCTGAAGCTTTCTTT. Full variable domain (remainder filled in from reference TRBV29-1 and TRBJ1-1): SAVISQKPSRDICQRGTSLTIQCQVDSQVTMMFWYRQQPGQSLTLIATANQGSEATYESGFVIDKFPISRPNLTFSTLTVSNMSPEDSSIYLCSVVSPEAFFGQGTRLTVV.

This clonotype was observed a handful of times. The V gene is TRBV29-1, the J gene TRBJ2-1; TRBD2 matches at 8 bases. V shed 4 bases, J shed 12 bases, and the junction held 8 bases outside the gene matches. Germline lookup yields CDR1 SQVTM and CDR2 ANQGSEA. The CDR3 has 12 residues. The CDR3, as DNA: TGCAGCGTTGGGATTAGCGGGACTGTGCAGTTCTTC. It codes for CSVGISGTVQFF.

V usage is TRBV6-6 and J usage is TRBJ1-1, with D maybe TRBD1 (5 bases). The CDR3 contains 14 residues. V was trimmed by 6 bases and J by 0 bases, leaving 11 bases between them. The V gene's germline CDR1 is MNHNY and CDR2 SVGAGI (reference sequence). Here the CDR3 DNA reads TGTGCCAGCAGGGAGGACAATATGAACACTGAAGCTTTCTTT. Translation gives CASREDNMNTEAFF.

This chain uses TRBV20-1 with TRBJ1-2; 10 bases align to TRBD1. V shed 1 base, J shed 3 bases, and the junction held 17 bases outside the gene matches. Germline V gives CDR1 DFQATT, CDR2 SNEGSKA (reference sequence). The length of the CDR3 is 19 residues. The CDR3 is CSARVYATGTGVGDYGYTF. CDR3 coding DNA: TGCAGTGCTAGAGTATACGCCACAGGGACAGGGGTGGGGGACTATGGCTACACCTTC.

The rearrangement uses TRBV14 and TRBJ2-5, with 8 bases lining up with TRBD1. J gave up 11 bases and V 1 base, and 18 bases lay outside the gene matches. This CDR3 is 17 amino acids long. Germline assignment: CDR1 SGHDN and CDR2 FVKESK. In DNA, the CDR3 is TGTGCCAGCAGCCAAGGATGGTTTGGACAGGGTCGCAATGAGCAGTACTTC. Its protein is CASSQGWFGQGRNEQYF.

The chain uses TRBV3-1 and TRBJ2-1; TRBD2 matches at 11 bases. The CDR3 loop spans 15 amino acids. In germline, CDR1 is LGHDT, CDR2 YNNKEL (reference sequence). V dropped 3 bases and J dropped 9; count of bases not matched to a gene: 7. This chain's CDR3 is CASSQAGTSGLEQFF. CDR3 coding DNA: TGTGCCAGCAGCCAGGCCGGGACTAGCGGACTTGAGCAGTTCTTC.

The CDR3 DNA sequence: TGTGCCATCAGGGGAGGCAGCGGGGGAGAAGAGACCCAGTACTTC. This sequence encodes CAIRGGSGGEETQYF. The V gene is TRBV10-3, the J gene TRBJ2-5, with 8 bases lining up with TRBD2. The germline V gene has CDR1 ENHRY and CDR2 SYGVKD. The CDR3 consists of 15 residues. Trimming took 6 bases from V and 3 from J; bases not matched to a gene: 9.

The V call is TRBV5-1, the J call TRBJ2-7; D ambiguous. This CDR3 comprises 14 residues. The V gene lost 2 bases and the J gene lost 1 base, with 10 bases spanning the gap. In germline, CDR1 is SGHRS, CDR2 YFSETQ. CDR3 nucleotides: TGCGCCAGCAGCTTCCACCCCGAATCCTACGAGCAGTACTTC. It specifies CASSFHPESYEQYF.

V and J are TRBV5-6 and TRBJ2-2; possible D gene TRBD1, 5 bases. V shed 1 base and J shed 9 bases, with 19 bases lying between them. CDR3 length: 16 residues. Germline-derived CDR1 and CDR2 are SGHDT and YYEEEE. The chain's CDR3 is CASSLLGRDSKRELFF. DNA for the CDR3: TGTGCCAGCAGCTTGTTGGGCAGGGATTCGAAGCGGGAGCTGTTTTTT.